This T cell receptor (beta chain) was sequenced during a study of post-analysis software for immune sequencing data. As for this clonotype: The target antigen is unknown.

Study-wide findings and caveats: About 5 TRBV segments, including TRBV5-6, TRBV5-1 and TRBV20-1, were more frequent in patients than controls.

The germline CDR1 and CDR2 sequences are SGHTA and FQGNSA. Trimming removed 4 bases at V and 4 bases at J, with 13 bases between. CDR3 length: 14 amino acids. Included in the TCR beta cDNA libraries were unique molecular identifiers. TCRdb called the PCR reads again in MiXCR, with one record for every CDR3 protein. The sample has fewer than 850,000 distinct CDR3 sequences, around 46% seen once; the top ten hold approximately 4.4%. The clonotype was recovered from a girl aged 10 to 17 with multiple sclerosis. The genes are TRBV7-2 and TRBJ1-2; D is perhaps TRBD1 (6 bases). The sequenced sample consisted of blood. CDR3 in amino acids: CASSYRGTAYGYTF. The CDR3 region has the DNA TGTGCCAGCAGCTATAGGGGGACCGCCTATGGCTACACCTTC.